This TCR beta chain appears in the sequencing data of a study of OX40 agonist ivuxolimab in advanced cancers. TCRdb's copy holds only in-frame clones and misses some; the assay was immunoSEQ multiplex PCR. The sample contains about 69,000 clones, 75% to 95% of which appear only once. Sequenced here: CD4+ or CD8+ T cells sorted from blood, sampled in a trial of the OX40 agonist ivuxolimab. The receptor comes from an adult with an advanced solid tumor such as melanoma, head and neck, liver or kidney cancer.

This CDR3 is CASSILTEAFF. CDR3 bases: TGTGCCAGTAGTATTCTGACTGAAGCTTTCTTT. This rearrangement joins TRBV19 to TRBJ1-1; unclear D gene. This CDR3 is built from 11 residues. Germline V lookup: CDR1 LNHDA, CDR2 SQIVND (reference sequence). Trimming shortened V by 3 bases and J by 5 bases, and 4 bases separated the two germline ends.